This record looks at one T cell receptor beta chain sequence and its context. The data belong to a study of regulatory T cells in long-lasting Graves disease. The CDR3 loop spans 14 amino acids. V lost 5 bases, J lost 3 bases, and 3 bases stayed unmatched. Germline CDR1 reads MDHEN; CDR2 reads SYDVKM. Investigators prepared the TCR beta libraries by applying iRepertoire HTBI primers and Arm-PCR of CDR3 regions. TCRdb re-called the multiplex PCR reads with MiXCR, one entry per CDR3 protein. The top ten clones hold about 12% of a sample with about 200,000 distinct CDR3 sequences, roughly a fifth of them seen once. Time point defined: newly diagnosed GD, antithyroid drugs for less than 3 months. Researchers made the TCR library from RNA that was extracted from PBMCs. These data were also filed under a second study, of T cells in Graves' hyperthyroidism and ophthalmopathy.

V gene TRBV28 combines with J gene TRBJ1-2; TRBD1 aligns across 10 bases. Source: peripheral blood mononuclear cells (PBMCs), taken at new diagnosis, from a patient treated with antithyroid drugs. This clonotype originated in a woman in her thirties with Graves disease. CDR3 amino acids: CASSDRGRDYGYTF. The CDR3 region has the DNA TGTGCCAGCAGTGACAGGGGGCGCGACTATGGCTACACCTTC.